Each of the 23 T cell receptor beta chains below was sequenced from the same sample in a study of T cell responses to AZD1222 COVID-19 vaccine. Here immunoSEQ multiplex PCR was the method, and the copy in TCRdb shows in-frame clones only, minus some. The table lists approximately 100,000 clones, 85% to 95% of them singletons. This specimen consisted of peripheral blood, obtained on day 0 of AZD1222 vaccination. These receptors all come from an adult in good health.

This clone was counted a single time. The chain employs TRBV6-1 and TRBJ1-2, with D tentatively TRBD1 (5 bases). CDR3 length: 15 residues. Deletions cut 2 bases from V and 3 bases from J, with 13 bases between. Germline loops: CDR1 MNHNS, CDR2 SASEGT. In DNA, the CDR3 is TGTGCCAGCAGTGAAAATCGGTCAGGGTACTATGGCTACACCTTC. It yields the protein CASSENRSGYYGYTF.

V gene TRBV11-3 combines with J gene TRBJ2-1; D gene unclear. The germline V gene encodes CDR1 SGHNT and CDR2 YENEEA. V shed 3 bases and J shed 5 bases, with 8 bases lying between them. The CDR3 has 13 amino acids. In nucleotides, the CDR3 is TGTGCCAGCAGCTTCCCCAGGAACAATGAGCAGTTCTTC. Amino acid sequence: CASSFPRNNEQFF. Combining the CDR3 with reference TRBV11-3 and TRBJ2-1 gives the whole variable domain EAGVVQSPRYKIIEKKQPVAFWCNPISGHNTLYWYLQNLGQGPELLIRYENEEAVDDSQLPKDRFSAERLKGVDSTLKIQPAELGDSAVYLCASSFPRNNEQFFGPGTRLTVL.

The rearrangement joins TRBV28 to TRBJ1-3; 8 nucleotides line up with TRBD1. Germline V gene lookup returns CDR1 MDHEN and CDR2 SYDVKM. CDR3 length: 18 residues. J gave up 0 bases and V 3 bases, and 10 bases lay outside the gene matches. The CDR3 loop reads CASSFPRTGPSSGNTIYF. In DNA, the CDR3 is TGTGCCAGCAGTTTCCCCCGGACAGGGCCTTCCTCTGGAAACACCATATATTTT.

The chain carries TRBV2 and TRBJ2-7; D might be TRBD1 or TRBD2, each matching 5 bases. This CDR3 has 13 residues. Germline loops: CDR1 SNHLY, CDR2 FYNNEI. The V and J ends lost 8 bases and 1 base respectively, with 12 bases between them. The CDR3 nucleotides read TGTGCCAGCTCGGGGCAGTTTTCCTACGAGCAGTACTTC. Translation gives CASSGQFSYEQYF.

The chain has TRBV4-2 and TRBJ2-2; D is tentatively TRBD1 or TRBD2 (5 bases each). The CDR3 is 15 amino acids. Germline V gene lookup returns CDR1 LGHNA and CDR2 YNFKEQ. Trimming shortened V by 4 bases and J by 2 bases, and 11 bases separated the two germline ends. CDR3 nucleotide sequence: TGTGCCAGCAGCCCCCGGGACCGTAACACCGGGGAGCTGTTTTTT. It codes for CASSPRDRNTGELFF.

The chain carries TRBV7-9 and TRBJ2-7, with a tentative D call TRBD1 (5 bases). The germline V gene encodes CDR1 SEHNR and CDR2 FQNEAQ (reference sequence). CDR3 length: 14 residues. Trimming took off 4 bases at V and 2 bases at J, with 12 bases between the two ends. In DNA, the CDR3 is TGTGCCAGCAGCTCGATGGACAAAACCTACGAGCAGTACTTC. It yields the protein CASSSMDKTYEQYF.

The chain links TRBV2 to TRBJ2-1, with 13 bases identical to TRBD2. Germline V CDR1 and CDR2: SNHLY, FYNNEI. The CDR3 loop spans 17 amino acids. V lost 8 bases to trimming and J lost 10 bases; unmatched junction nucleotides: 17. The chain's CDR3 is CASCPGVGLAGAGEQFF. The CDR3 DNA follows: TGTGCCAGCTGTCCGGGGGTTGGACTAGCGGGAGCGGGGGAGCAGTTCTTC.

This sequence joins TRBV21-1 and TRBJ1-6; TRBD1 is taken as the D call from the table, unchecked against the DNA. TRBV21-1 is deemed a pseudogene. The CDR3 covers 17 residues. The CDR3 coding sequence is TGTGCCAGCAGCCCCCGACCAGGGACAAACTATAATTCACCCCTCCACTTT. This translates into CASSPRPGTNYNSPLHF.

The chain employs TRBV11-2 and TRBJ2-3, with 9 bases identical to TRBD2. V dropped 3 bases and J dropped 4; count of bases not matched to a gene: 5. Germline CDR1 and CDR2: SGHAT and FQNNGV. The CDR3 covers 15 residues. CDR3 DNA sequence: TGTGCCAGCAGCTTCGGCGGGAGGGCCGCAGATACGCAGTATTTT. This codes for CASSFGGRAADTQYF.

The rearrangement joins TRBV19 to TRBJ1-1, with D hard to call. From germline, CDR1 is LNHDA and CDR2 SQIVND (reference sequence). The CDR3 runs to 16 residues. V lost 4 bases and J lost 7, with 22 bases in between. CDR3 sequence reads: CASSRPVSVRIDEAFF. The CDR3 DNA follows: TGTGCCAGTAGTAGGCCGGTTTCTGTGCGTATAGATGAAGCTTTCTTT.

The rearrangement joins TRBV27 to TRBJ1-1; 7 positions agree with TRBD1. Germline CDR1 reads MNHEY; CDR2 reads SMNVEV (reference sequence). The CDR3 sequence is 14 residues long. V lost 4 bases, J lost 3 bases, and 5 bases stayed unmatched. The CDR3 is CASSSQGGYTEAFF. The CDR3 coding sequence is TGTGCCAGCAGTTCCCAGGGGGGGTACACTGAAGCTTTCTTT.

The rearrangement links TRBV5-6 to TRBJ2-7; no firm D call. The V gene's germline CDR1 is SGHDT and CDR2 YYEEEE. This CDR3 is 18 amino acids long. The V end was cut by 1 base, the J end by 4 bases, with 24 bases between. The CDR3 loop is CASSLQLGSEPPPYEQYF. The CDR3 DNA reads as TGTGCCAGCAGCTTGCAGCTCGGGTCGGAACCTCCCCCATACGAGCAGTACTTC.

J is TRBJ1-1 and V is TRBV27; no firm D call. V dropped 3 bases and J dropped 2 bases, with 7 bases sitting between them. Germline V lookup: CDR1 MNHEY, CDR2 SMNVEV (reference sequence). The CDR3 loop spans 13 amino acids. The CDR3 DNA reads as TGTGCCAGCAGTTTGGGCAGAAACACTGAAGCTTTCTTT. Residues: CASSLGRNTEAFF.

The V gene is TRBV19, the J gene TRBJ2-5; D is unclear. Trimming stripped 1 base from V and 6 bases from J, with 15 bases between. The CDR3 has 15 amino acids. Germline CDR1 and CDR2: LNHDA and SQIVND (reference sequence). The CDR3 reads CASSIAPSEAQTQYF. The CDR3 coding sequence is TGTGCCAGTAGTATAGCCCCCTCCGAGGCTCAGACCCAGTACTTC.

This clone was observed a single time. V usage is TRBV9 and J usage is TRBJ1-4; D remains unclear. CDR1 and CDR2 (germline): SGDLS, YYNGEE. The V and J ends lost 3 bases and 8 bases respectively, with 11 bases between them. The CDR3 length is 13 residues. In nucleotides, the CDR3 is TGTGCCAGCAGCGATTATTCAGGAGAAAAACTGTTTTTT. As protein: CASSDYSGEKLFF.

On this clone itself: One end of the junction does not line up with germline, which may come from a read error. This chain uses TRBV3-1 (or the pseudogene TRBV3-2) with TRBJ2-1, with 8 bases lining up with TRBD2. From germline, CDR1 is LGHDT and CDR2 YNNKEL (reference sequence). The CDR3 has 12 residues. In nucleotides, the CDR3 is TGTGCCAGCAGCCAGACTAGCGCAAATCAGGTCTTC. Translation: CASSQTSANQVF.

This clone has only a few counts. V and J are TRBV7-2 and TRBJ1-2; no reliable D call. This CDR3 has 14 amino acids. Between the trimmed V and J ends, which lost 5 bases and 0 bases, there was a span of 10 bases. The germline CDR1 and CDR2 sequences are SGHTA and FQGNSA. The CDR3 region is CASSAQTSNYGYTF. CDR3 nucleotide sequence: TGTGCCAGCAGCGCCCAGACCTCTAACTATGGCTACACCTTC.

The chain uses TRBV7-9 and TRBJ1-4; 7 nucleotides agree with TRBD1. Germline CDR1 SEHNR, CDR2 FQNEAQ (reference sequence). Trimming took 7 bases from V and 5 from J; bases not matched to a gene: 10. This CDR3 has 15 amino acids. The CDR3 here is CASTSGTVGNEKLFF. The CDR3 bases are TGTGCCAGCACCAGCGGGACAGTGGGAAATGAAAAACTGTTTTTT.

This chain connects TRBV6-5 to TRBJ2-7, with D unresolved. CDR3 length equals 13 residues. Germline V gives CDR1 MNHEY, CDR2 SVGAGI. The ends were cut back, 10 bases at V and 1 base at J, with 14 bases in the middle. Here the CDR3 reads CATLREQSYEQYF. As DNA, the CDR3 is TGTGCCACATTAAGGGAACAGTCCTACGAGCAGTACTTC.

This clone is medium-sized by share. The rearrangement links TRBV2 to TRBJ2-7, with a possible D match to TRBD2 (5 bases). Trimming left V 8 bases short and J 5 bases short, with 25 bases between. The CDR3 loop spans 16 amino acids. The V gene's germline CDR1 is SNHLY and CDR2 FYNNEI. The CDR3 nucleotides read TGTGCCAGCGGCCAACGCCTACTTGCCTCGGGAAACGAGCAGTACTTC. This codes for CASGQRLLASGNEQYF.

The CDR3 protein is CASSIIENQETQYF. The CDR3 bases are TGTGCCAGTAGTATTATCGAAAACCAAGAGACCCAGTACTTC. This chain connects TRBV19 to TRBJ2-5; D not certain. Trimming cost V 3 bases and J 0 bases, with 8 bases left between them. This CDR3 has 14 amino acids. Germline CDR1 reads LNHDA; CDR2 reads SQIVND (reference sequence).

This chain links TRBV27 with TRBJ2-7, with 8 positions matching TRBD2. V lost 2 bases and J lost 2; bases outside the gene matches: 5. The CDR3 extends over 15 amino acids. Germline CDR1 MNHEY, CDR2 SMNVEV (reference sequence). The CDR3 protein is CASSLKPGLAYEQYF. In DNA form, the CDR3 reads TGTGCCAGCAGTTTAAAGCCGGGACTAGCCTACGAGCAGTACTTC.

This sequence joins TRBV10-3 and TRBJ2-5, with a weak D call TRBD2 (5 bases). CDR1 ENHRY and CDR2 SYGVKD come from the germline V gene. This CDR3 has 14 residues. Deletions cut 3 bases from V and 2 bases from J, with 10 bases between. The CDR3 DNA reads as TGTGCCATCAGTGAATCTACTAGTCAAGAGACCCAGTACTTC. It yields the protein CAISESTSQETQYF.